A selection of T cell receptor beta chains follows, all from one sample in a study of T cell responses to AZD1222 COVID-19 vaccine. Sequenced by immunoSEQ multiplex PCR; TCRdb stores in-frame clones only, minus some. The table has 130,000 to 150,000 clones, just over 90% seen once. Sequenced here: peripheral blood, sampled on day 0 of AZD1222 vaccination. All receptors come from an adult in good health. Both conserved end residues are part of each CDR3. D genes are given only for firm matches. Size tells how often a clone was seen (once, few, many) or the class of an expanded clone, and some rows leave it out.

clone_size: -
j_call: TRBJ2-1
d_call: TRBD2
v_call: TRBV30
cdr3_aa: CAWRSGGKNNEQFF
cdr3_nt: TGTGCCTGGAGGAGCGGGGGGAAGAACAATGAGCAGTTCTTC

clone_size: -
j_call: TRBJ1-1
d_call: TRBD1
v_call: TRBV13
cdr3_aa: CASSFDRVMNTEAFF
cdr3_nt: TGTGCCAGCAGCTTCGACAGGGTTATGAACACTGAAGCTTTCTTT

clone_size: -
j_call: TRBJ1-1
d_call: -
v_call: TRBV9
cdr3_aa: CASSALQGSAEAFF
cdr3_nt: TGTGCCAGCAGCGCGCTACAGGGTTCAGCTGAAGCTTTCTTT

clone_size: -
j_call: TRBJ2-1
d_call: TRBD2
v_call: TRBV19
cdr3_aa: CASRGAGEQFF
cdr3_nt: TGTGCCAGTAGAGGAGCGGGGGAGCAGTTCTTC

clone_size: -
j_call: TRBJ2-1
d_call: TRBD2
v_call: TRBV7-8
cdr3_aa: CASSRALAGGLNNEQFF
cdr3_nt: TGTGCCAGCAGCCGAGCACTGGCGGGAGGCCTCAACAATGAGCAGTTCTTC

clone_size: -
j_call: TRBJ2-3
d_call: TRBD2
v_call: TRBV3-1/TRBV3-2
cdr3_aa: CASSQAGAGGSDTQYF
cdr3_nt: TGTGCCAGCAGCCAAGCGGGTGCGGGGGGGTCAGATACGCAGTATTTT

clone_size: -
j_call: TRBJ1-1
d_call: TRBD1
v_call: TRBV7-9
cdr3_aa: CASSVTGTGEGNTEAFF
cdr3_nt: TGTGCCAGCAGCGTTACCGGGACAGGCGAGGGAAACACTGAAGCTTTCTTT

clone_size: -
j_call: TRBJ2-2
d_call: -
v_call: TRBV5-4
cdr3_aa: CASSSRRDTNTGELFF
cdr3_nt: TGTGCCAGCAGCTCCCGGAGGGACACGAACACCGGGGAGCTGTTTTTT

clone_size: -
j_call: TRBJ2-3
d_call: -
v_call: TRBV24-1
cdr3_aa: CATSGSESSTDTQYF
cdr3_nt: TGTGCCACCAGTGGCTCCGAGTCCAGCACAGATACGCAGTATTTT

clone_size: once
j_call: TRBJ1-1
d_call: -
v_call: TRBV28
cdr3_aa: CASRDSNTEAFF
cdr3_nt: TGTGCCAGCAGAGATTCGAACACTGAAGCTTTCTTT

clone_size: -
j_call: TRBJ1-5
d_call: -
v_call: TRBV10-2
cdr3_aa: CASSESTMRVRNQPQHF
cdr3_nt: TGCGCCAGCAGTGAGTCGACCATGAGGGTCCGCAATCAGCCCCAGCATTTT

clone_size: once
j_call: TRBJ1-6
d_call: -
v_call: TRBV9
cdr3_aa: CASSVSDINSPLHF
cdr3_nt: TGTGCCAGCAGCGTATCGGATATTAATTCACCCCTCCACTTT

clone_size: -
j_call: TRBJ2-2
d_call: -
v_call: TRBV6-5
cdr3_aa: CASSTGPGELFF
cdr3_nt: TGTGCCAGCAGTACAGGGCCCGGGGAGCTGTTTTTT

clone_size: -
j_call: TRBJ1-1
d_call: -
v_call: TRBV6-1
cdr3_aa: CASSERWVNTEAFF
cdr3_nt: TGTGCCAGCAGTGAGAGGTGGGTGAACACTGAAGCTTTCTTT

clone_size: -
j_call: TRBJ2-1
d_call: -
v_call: TRBV5-1
cdr3_aa: CASSLEAGNNEQFF
cdr3_nt: TGCGCCAGCAGCTTGGAGGCCGGCAACAATGAGCAGTTCTTC

clone_size: -
j_call: TRBJ2-7
d_call: -
v_call: TRBV11-2
cdr3_aa: CASRRAPAYEQYF
cdr3_nt: TGTGCCAGCCGCCGGGCGCCAGCCTACGAGCAGTACTTC

clone_size: -
j_call: TRBJ2-1
d_call: -
v_call: TRBV24-1
cdr3_aa: CATSDLQSSGEFF
cdr3_nt: TGTGCCACCAGTGATTTGCAATCTTCAGGGGAGTTCTTC

clone_size: -
j_call: TRBJ1-2
d_call: -
v_call: TRBV7-2
cdr3_aa: CASSLVADGYTF
cdr3_nt: TGTGCCAGCAGCTTAGTTGCGGATGGCTACACCTTC

clone_size: -
j_call: TRBJ2-5
d_call: TRBD2
v_call: TRBV3-1/TRBV3-2
cdr3_aa: CASSQVALAGGGETQYF
cdr3_nt: TGTGCCAGCAGCCAAGTGGCGTTAGCGGGGGGCGGGGAGACCCAGTACTTC

clone_size: -
j_call: TRBJ2-2
d_call: -
v_call: TRBV19
cdr3_aa: CASSINTDTGELFF
cdr3_nt: TGTGCCAGTAGTATTAACACGGACACCGGGGAGCTGTTTTTT

clone_size: -
j_call: TRBJ1-1
d_call: TRBD1
v_call: TRBV11-2
cdr3_aa: CASSSRGRSTEAFF
cdr3_nt: TGTGCCAGCAGCTCCAGGGGGAGGAGTACTGAAGCTTTCTTT

clone_size: -
j_call: TRBJ1-1
d_call: -
v_call: TRBV21-1
cdr3_aa: CASSVKGDRVGTEAFF
cdr3_nt: TGTGCCAGCAGCGTCAAAGGGGACAGGGTGGGCACTGAAGCTTTCTTT

clone_size: -
j_call: TRBJ1-5
d_call: -
v_call: TRBV18
cdr3_aa: CASSPAPGAGRPQHF
cdr3_nt: TGTGCCAGCTCACCAGCCCCAGGGGCCGGGCGGCCCCAGCATTTT

clone_size: -
j_call: TRBJ1-1
d_call: -
v_call: TRBV19
cdr3_aa: CASSRTENTEAFF
cdr3_nt: TGTGCCAGTAGCCGGACAGAAAACACTGAAGCTTTCTTT

clone_size: -
j_call: TRBJ1-2
d_call: -
v_call: TRBV20-1
cdr3_aa: CSASDSYGYTF
cdr3_nt: TGCAGTGCTTCGGACAGCTATGGCTACACCTTC

clone_size: -
j_call: TRBJ1-3
d_call: -
v_call: TRBV7-8
cdr3_aa: CASSRGGSGNTIYF
cdr3_nt: TGTGCCAGCAGCCGAGGGGGCTCTGGAAACACCATATATTTT

clone_size: -
j_call: TRBJ1-3
d_call: -
v_call: TRBV2
cdr3_aa: CASSRVRGGNTIYF
cdr3_nt: TGTGCCAGCAGCAGAGTTCGCGGTGGAAACACCATATATTTT

clone_size: -
j_call: TRBJ1-3
d_call: -
v_call: TRBV5-1
cdr3_aa: CASSLDGNTIYF
cdr3_nt: TGCGCCAGCAGCTTGGACGGAAACACCATATATTTT

clone_size: -
j_call: TRBJ2-7
d_call: -
v_call: TRBV27
cdr3_aa: CASSLMLLGEQYF
cdr3_nt: TGTGCCAGCAGTTTAATGCTACTGGGCGAGCAGTACTTC

clone_size: -
j_call: TRBJ2-2
d_call: -
v_call: TRBV21-1
cdr3_aa: CASSKDPDSGNTGELFF
cdr3_nt: TGTGCCAGCAGCAAAGACCCGGACAGTGGGAACACCGGGGAGCTGTTTTTT

clone_size: -
j_call: TRBJ1-5
d_call: -
v_call: TRBV5-8
cdr3_aa: CASSLTRRNQPQHF
cdr3_nt: TGTGCCAGCAGCCTCACGCGTAGAAATCAGCCCCAGCATTTT

clone_size: -
j_call: TRBJ2-1
d_call: -
v_call: TRBV6-2/TRBV6-3
cdr3_aa: CASSYLGGNYNEQFF
cdr3_nt: TGTGCCAGCAGTTACCTAGGGGGGAATTACAATGAGCAGTTCTTC

clone_size: -
j_call: TRBJ1-4
d_call: -
v_call: TRBV27
cdr3_aa: CASSPLLSEKLFF
cdr3_nt: TGTGCCAGCAGTCCCCTACTGTCCGAAAAACTGTTTTTT

clone_size: -
j_call: TRBJ2-5
d_call: -
v_call: TRBV18
cdr3_aa: CASSPPRNGETQYF
cdr3_nt: TGTGCCAGCTCACCACCGAGGAACGGAGAGACCCAGTACTTC

clone_size: -
j_call: TRBJ2-1
d_call: -
v_call: TRBV6-5
cdr3_aa: CASSFASGNEQFF
cdr3_nt: TGTGCCAGCAGTTTCGCCTCGGGGAATGAGCAGTTCTTC

clone_size: -
j_call: TRBJ2-1
d_call: -
v_call: TRBV19
cdr3_aa: CASTQGTSQFF
cdr3_nt: TGTGCCAGTACCCAGGGGACGAGTCAGTTCTTC

clone_size: -
j_call: TRBJ2-7
d_call: TRBD2
v_call: TRBV5-1
cdr3_aa: CASSFSPSGSATYEQYF
cdr3_nt: TGCGCCAGCAGCTTTAGCCCTAGCGGGAGCGCTACCTACGAGCAGTACTTC

clone_size: -
j_call: TRBJ1-5
d_call: -
v_call: TRBV6-5
cdr3_aa: CASSYDGSRNQPQHF
cdr3_nt: TGTGCCAGCAGTTACGATGGCAGTCGGAATCAGCCCCAGCATTTT

clone_size: -
j_call: TRBJ1-4
d_call: TRBD1
v_call: TRBV6-5
cdr3_aa: CASQTDRANEKLFF
cdr3_nt: TGTGCCAGCCAGACGGACAGGGCCAACGAAAAACTGTTTTTT

clone_size: -
j_call: TRBJ1-3
d_call: -
v_call: TRBV3-1/TRBV3-2
cdr3_aa: CASSLELFSGNTIYF
cdr3_nt: TGTGCCAGCAGCCTGGAACTGTTCTCTGGAAACACCATATATTTT

clone_size: few
j_call: TRBJ2-7
d_call: -
v_call: TRBV28
cdr3_aa: CASSPGRADEQYF
cdr3_nt: TGTGCCAGCAGTCCCGGGCGCGCCGACGAGCAGTACTTC